This TCR beta chain derives from a study of T cell responses to AZD1222 COVID-19 vaccine. Study-level information: Combined were second doses at about 4 or about 12 weeks.

Data came from immunoSEQ multiplex PCR; TCRdb stores just in-frame clones and leaves some out. The sample shows approximately 60,000 clones, approximately 84% of them seen only once. Germline CDR1 and CDR2: LGHNA and YSLEER. The CDR3 contains 13 residues. V shed 2 bases, J shed 8 bases, and the junction held 2 bases outside the gene matches. This clonotype was sampled from an adult in good health. The chain joins TRBV4-3 to TRBJ2-1; 8 nucleotides match TRBD1. The source material was peripheral blood, sampled on day 0 of AZD1222 vaccination. The CDR3 region is CASSQNRGDEQFF. DNA for the CDR3: TGCGCCAGCAGCCAAAACAGGGGGGATGAGCAGTTCTTC.